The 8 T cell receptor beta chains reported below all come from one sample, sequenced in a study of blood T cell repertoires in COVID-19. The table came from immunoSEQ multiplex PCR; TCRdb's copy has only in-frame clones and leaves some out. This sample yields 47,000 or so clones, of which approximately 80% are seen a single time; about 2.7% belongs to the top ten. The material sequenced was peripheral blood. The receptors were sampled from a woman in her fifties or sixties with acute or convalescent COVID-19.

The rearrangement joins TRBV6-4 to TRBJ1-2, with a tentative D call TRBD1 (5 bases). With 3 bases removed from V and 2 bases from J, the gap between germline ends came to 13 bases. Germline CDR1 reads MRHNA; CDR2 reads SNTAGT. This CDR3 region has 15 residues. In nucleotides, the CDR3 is TGTGCCAGCAGTGAGGGACTGGGGCTGAACTATGGCTACACCTTC. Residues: CASSEGLGLNYGYTF.

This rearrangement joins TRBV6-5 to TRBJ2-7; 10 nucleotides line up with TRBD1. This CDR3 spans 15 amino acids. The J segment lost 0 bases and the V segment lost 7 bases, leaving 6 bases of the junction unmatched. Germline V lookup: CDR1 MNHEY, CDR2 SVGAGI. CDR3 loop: CASTRGQGPSYEQYF. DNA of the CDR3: TGTGCCAGCACAAGGGGACAGGGGCCCTCCTACGAGCAGTACTTC.

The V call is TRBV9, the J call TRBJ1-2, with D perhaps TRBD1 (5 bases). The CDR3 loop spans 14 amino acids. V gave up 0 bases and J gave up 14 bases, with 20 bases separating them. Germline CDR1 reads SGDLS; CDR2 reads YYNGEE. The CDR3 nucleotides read TGTGCCAGCAGCGTAGCGGGAGGGGAGTCTGATTTTACCTTC. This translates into CASSVAGGESDFTF.

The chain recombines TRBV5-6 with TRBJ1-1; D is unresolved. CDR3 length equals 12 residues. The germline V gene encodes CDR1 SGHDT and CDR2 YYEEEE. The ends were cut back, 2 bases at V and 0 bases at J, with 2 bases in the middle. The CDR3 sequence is CASSFLNTEAFF. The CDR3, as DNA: TGTGCCAGCAGCTTCTTGAACACTGAAGCTTTCTTT.

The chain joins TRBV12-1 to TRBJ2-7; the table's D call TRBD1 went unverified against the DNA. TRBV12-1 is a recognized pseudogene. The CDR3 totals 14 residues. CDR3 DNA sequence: TGTGCCAGCAACTTCGGACAGCTGGTCTACGAGCAGTACTTC. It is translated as CASNFGQLVYEQYF.

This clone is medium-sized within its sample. The CDR3 DNA reads as TGTGCCAGCAGCTTATGGGGCGGGGGTTACGAGCAGTACTTC. Translated, it gives CASSLWGGGYEQYF. The genes are TRBV7-3 and TRBJ2-7; 7 nucleotides line up with TRBD2. This CDR3 has 14 amino acids. Germline CDR1 and CDR2: SGHTA and FQGTGA. Germline trimming cut 2 bases from V and 4 bases from J; bases unmatched to any gene: 5.

The CDR3 reads CASSPLLVSSTGGYQPQHF. CDR3 coding DNA: TGTGCCAGCTCACCTCTTCTGGTATCCAGTACGGGAGGATATCAGCCCCAGCATTTT. The V call is TRBV18, the J call TRBJ1-5; D is uncertain. Germline CDR1 reads KGHSH; CDR2 reads LQKENI. V was pared by 3 bases and J by 5 bases, with 26 bases between. The CDR3 sequence is 19 residues long.

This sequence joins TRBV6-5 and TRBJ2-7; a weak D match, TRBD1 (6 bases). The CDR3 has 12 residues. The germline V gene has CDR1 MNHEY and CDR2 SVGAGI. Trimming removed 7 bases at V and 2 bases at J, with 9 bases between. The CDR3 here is CASIDRTYEQYF. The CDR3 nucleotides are TGTGCCAGCATAGACAGGACCTACGAGCAGTACTTC.